This T cell receptor beta chain was captured by sequencing in a study of OX40 agonist ivuxolimab in advanced cancers. Study information: With ivuxolimab, an agonistic anti-OX40 (CD134) antibody, patients were treated.

Study results and limitations: CD4+ and CD8+ blood T cells expanded clonally by week 6 at 0.1 to 3.0 mg/kg.

Profiled with immunoSEQ multiplex PCR; TCRdb holds only in-frame clones, not every one. The sample gives roughly 77,000 clones, approximately 92% of which show up once; 0.55% to 0.65% is in the top ten. The CDR3 contains 12 residues. Trimming removed 0 bases at V and 6 bases at J, with 4 bases between. Germline V gene sequence: CDR1 SGHNT, CDR2 YYREEE (reference sequence). About this clone: Its specificity is unknown.

The material sequenced was CD4+ or CD8+ T cells sorted from blood, taken in a trial of the OX40 agonist ivuxolimab. V usage is TRBV5-4 and J usage is TRBJ2-1, with D uncertain. The sequence came from an adult with an advanced solid tumor such as melanoma, head and neck, liver or kidney cancer. In DNA form, the CDR3 reads TGTGCCAGCAGCTTGGATCGCAATGAGCAGTTCTTC. It is translated as CASSLDRNEQFF.